This TCR beta chain was retrieved from a study of blood T cell repertoires in COVID-19. The data were produced by immunoSEQ multiplex PCR, yet TCRdb's version contains in-frame clones alone and is incomplete. The table has about 140,000 clones, over 60% seen once; the top ten hold approximately 9%. The table lists this clone with a few counts. V was trimmed by 6 bases and J by 1 base, leaving 16 bases between them. The CDR3 has 15 residues. The germline V gene encodes CDR1 KGHSH and CDR2 LQKENI. This clonotype was obtained from a woman aged 45 to 65 with active or convalescent COVID-19. Sequencing input: peripheral blood. The rearrangement uses TRBV18 and TRBJ2-7; a weak D match, TRBD1 (5 bases). The CDR3 DNA sequence: TGTGCCAGCTCGGAGACAGAAATTCTTTCCTACGAGCAGTACTTC. It encodes CASSETEILSYEQYF.